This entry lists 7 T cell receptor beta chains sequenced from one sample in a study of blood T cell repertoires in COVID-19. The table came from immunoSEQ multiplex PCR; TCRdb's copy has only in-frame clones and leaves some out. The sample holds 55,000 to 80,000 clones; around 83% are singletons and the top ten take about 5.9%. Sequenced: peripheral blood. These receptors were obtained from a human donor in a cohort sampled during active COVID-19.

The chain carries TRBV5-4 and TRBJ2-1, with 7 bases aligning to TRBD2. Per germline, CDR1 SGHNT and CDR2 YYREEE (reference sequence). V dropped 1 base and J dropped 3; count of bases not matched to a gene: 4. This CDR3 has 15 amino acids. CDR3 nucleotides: TGTGCCAGCAGCTTGCGGCGGGAGAGCTACAATGAGCAGTTCTTC. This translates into CASSLRRESYNEQFF. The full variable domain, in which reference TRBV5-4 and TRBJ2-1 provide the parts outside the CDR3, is ETGVTQSPTHLIKTRGQQVTLRCSSQSGHNTVSWYQQALGQGPQFIFQYYREEENGRGNFPPRFSGLQFPNYSSELNVNALELDDSALYLCASSLRRESYNEQFFGPGTRLTVL.

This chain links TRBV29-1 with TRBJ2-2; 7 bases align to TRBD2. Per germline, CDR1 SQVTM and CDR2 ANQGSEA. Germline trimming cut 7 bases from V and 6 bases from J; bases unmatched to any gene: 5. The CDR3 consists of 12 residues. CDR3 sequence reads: CSGREWAGELFF. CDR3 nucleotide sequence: TGCAGCGGGCGGGAGTGGGCCGGGGAGCTGTTTTTT.

The chain's CDR3 is CASSQQGYEQYF. The DNA of the CDR3 is TGTGCCAGCAGCCAACAGGGTTACGAGCAGTACTTC. The chain carries TRBV11-2 and TRBJ2-7; D perhaps matches TRBD1 (6 bases). Germline V lookup: CDR1 SGHAT, CDR2 FQNNGV. The CDR3 has 12 residues. Trimming removed 5 bases from V and 4 bases from J, with 9 bases in between.

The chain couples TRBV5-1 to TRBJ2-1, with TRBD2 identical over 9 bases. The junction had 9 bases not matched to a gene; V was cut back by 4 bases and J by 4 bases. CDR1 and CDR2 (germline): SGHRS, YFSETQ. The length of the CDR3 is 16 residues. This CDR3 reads CASSVASGALYNEQFF. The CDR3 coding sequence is TGCGCCAGCAGCGTAGCTAGCGGGGCCCTATACAATGAGCAGTTCTTC. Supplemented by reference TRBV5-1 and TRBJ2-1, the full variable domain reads KAGVTQTPRYLIKTRGQQVTLSCSPISGHRSVSWYQQTPGQGLQFLFEYFSETQRNKGNFPGRFSGRQFSNSRSEMNVSTLELGDSALYLCASSVASGALYNEQFFGPGTRLTVL.

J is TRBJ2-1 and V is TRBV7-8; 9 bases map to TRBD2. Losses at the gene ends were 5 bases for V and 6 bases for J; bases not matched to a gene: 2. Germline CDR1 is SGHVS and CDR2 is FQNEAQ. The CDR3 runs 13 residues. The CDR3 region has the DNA TGTGCCAGCAGCGGACTAGCGTCCAATGAGCAGTTCTTC. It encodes CASSGLASNEQFF. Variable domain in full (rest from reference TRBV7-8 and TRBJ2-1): GAGVSQSPRYKVAKRGQDVALRCDPISGHVSLFWYQQALGQGPEFLTYFQNEAQLDKSGLPSDRFFAERPEGSVSTLKIQRTQQEDSAVYLCASSGLASNEQFFGPGTRLTVL.

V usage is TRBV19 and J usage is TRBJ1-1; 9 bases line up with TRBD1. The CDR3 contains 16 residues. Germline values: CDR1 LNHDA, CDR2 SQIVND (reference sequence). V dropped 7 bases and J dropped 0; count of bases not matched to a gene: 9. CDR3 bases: TGTGCCAGTAAGCCGGACAGGGGTTACATGAACACTGAAGCTTTCTTT. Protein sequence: CASKPDRGYMNTEAFF.

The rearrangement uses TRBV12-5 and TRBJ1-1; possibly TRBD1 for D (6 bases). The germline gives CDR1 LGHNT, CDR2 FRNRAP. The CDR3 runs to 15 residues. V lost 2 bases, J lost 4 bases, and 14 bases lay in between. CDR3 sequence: CASGLINRVSTEAFF. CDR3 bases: TGTGCTAGTGGTTTGATTAACAGGGTCAGCACTGAAGCTTTCTTT. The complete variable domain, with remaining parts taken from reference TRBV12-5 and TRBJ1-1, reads DARVTQTPRHKVTEMGQEVTMRCQPILGHNTVFWYRQTMMQGLELLAYFRNRAPLDDSGMPKDRFSAEMPDATLATLKIQPSEPRDSAVYFCASGLINRVSTEAFFGQGTRLTVV.